The 29 T cell receptor beta chains below all came from one sample that was sequenced in a study of TIL therapy for anti-PD-1-resistant metastatic lung cancer. The libraries were made with immunoSEQ v3. Produced via immunoSEQ multiplex PCR; TCRdb's table is partial and in-frame only. The sample lists about 10,000 clones, around three fifths seen once, with 9% to 15% in the top ten. The time point: pre-treatment sample, taken before nivolumab and TIL therapy. Pleural nodules or supraclavicular lymph nodes made up most of the excised metastases sampled. The specimen comprised tumor tissue, sampled at baseline. Every receptor here comes from a person aged 25-80 years with non-small cell lung cancer.

The rearrangement joins TRBV4-1 to TRBJ1-2; D gene unclear. Trimming shortened V by 0 bases and J by 1 base, and 6 bases separated the two germline ends. The CDR3 contains 14 residues. Germline V CDR1 and CDR2: MGHRA, YSYEKL. The CDR3: CASSQEEFNYGYTF. DNA of the CDR3: TGCGCCAGCAGCCAAGAGGAGTTTAACTATGGCTACACCTTC.

This clone is medium-sized in the sample. V and J are TRBV6-1 and TRBJ1-4; 8 bases align to TRBD1. V dropped 6 bases and J dropped 4; count of bases not matched to a gene: 7. The CDR3 loop spans 15 amino acids. Looked up from germline, CDR1 is MNHNS and CDR2 is SASEGT. The DNA of the CDR3 is TGTGCCAGCAGCATACACGGACAGGGTAATGAAAAACTGTTTTTT. Amino acids: CASSIHGQGNEKLFF.

The genes are TRBV28 and TRBJ2-7; D perhaps matches TRBD2 (5 bases). Trimming pared 2 bases from V and 4 bases from J, leaving 6 bases between. CDR3 size: 12 residues. Germline CDR1 MDHEN, CDR2 SYDVKM. CDR3: CASSLGGYEQYF. The CDR3, as DNA: TGTGCCAGCAGTTTAGGAGGTTACGAGCAGTACTTC.

The chain combines TRBV19 with TRBJ1-6, with TRBD1 matching 10 bases. The germline V gene has CDR1 LNHDA and CDR2 SQIVND (reference sequence). The ends lost 4 bases at V and 7 bases at J; junction bases unmatched: 13. This CDR3 is 18 amino acids long. The CDR3: CASSTLTGGAGWNSPLHF. The CDR3 nucleotides read TGTGCCAGTAGTACCCTGACAGGGGGCGCAGGATGGAATTCACCCCTCCACTTT.

V and J are TRBV6-1 and TRBJ1-5; 7 positions match TRBD1. The length of the CDR3 is 16 residues. V lost 4 bases to trimming and J lost 7 bases; unmatched junction nucleotides: 13. CDR1 is MNHNS and CDR2 is SASEGT in the germline V gene. CDR3 bases: TGTGCCAGCAGTGCCCTCAGGGGGGCCTTCCGCCAGCCCCAGCATTTT. The encoded protein is CASSALRGAFRQPQHF.

This clone has a single count. This sequence joins TRBV10-2 and TRBJ1-2; a weak D match, TRBD1 (6 bases). The V gene's germline CDR1 is WSHSY and CDR2 SAAADI. V was clipped by 2 bases and J by 5 bases, with 9 bases between them. The CDR3 extends over 13 amino acids. This CDR3 is CASSENREYGYTF. CDR3 nucleotides: TGCGCCAGCAGTGAGAACAGGGAATATGGCTACACCTTC.

This chain joins TRBV11-2 and TRBJ2-5; no reliable D call. Trimming took off 1 base at V and 2 bases at J, with 11 bases between the two ends. The CDR3 is made up of 15 amino acids. CDR1 and CDR2 from the germline V gene are SGHAT and FQNNGV. The CDR3 DNA sequence: TGTGCCAGCAGCTTAGGGACCATACCGCAAGAGACCCAGTACTTC. Translation: CASSLGTIPQETQYF.

This clone has just a few counts. This chain joins TRBV4-1 and TRBJ2-7; TRBD2 matches 13 bases. Germline V CDR1 and CDR2: MGHRA, YSYEKL. With V trimmed by 4 bases and J by 3 bases, 12 bases remained unmatched. This CDR3 has 18 amino acids. The chain's CDR3 is CASSPHPGTSGTDYEQYF. The CDR3 DNA reads TGCGCCAGCAGCCCTCACCCCGGGACTAGCGGGACGGACTACGAGCAGTACTTC.

This clone was counted between two and nine times. The chain couples TRBV6-5 to TRBJ2-7; 8 positions agree with TRBD2. CDR3 length: 14 residues. V lost 5 bases, J lost 3 bases, and 6 bases stayed unmatched. CDR1 is MNHEY and CDR2 is SVGAGI in the germline V gene. The CDR3 bases are TGTGCCAGCAGTCGAGGCGGGGGGAGCTACGAGCAGTACTTC. As protein: CASSRGGGSYEQYF.

This clone was seen a handful of times. This chain connects TRBV14 to TRBJ2-7; 7 bases agree with TRBD2. The CDR3 is 17 residues long. Germline-derived CDR1 and CDR2 are SGHDN and FVKESK. Germline trimming cut 4 bases from V and 0 bases from J; bases unmatched to any gene: 12. The CDR3 protein is CASSRLGGSASSYEQYF. As DNA, the CDR3 is TGTGCCAGCAGCCGTTTAGGCGGGAGCGCAAGCTCCTACGAGCAGTACTTC.

The chain carries TRBV5-1 and TRBJ1-1, with D tentatively TRBD1 (6 bases). The V and J ends lost 0 bases and 5 bases respectively, with 8 bases between them. Germline V gene sequence: CDR1 SGHRS, CDR2 YFSETQ. The CDR3 extends over 13 amino acids. Here the CDR3 DNA reads TGCGCCAGCAGCTTGGACCAGGGGACTGAAGCTTTCTTT. This translates into CASSLDQGTEAFF.

The chain recombines TRBV2 with TRBJ1-2; D may be TRBD1 (6 bases). CDR3 length: 14 residues. Germline V gene sequence: CDR1 SNHLY, CDR2 FYNNEI. V was shortened by 5 bases and J by 8 bases, with 18 bases between the two germline ends. CDR3 region: CASSPGTRSLGYTF. As DNA, the CDR3 is TGTGCCAGCAGTCCCGGGACAAGGTCCCTGGGCTACACCTTC.

The chain uses TRBV18 and TRBJ1-4, with D possibly being TRBD1 (5 bases). This CDR3 has 15 amino acids. V gave up 3 bases and J gave up 10 bases, with 18 bases separating them. The germline gives CDR1 KGHSH, CDR2 LQKENI. CDR3 coding DNA: TGTGCCAGCTCACCTTCGGTGGGAGGGGAGCGAAAACTGTTTTTT. It encodes CASSPSVGGERKLFF. The full variable domain, rest sourced from reference TRBV18 and TRBJ1-4, is NAGVMQNPRHLVRRRGQEARLRCSPMKGHSHVYWYRQLPEEGLKFMVYLQKENIIDESGMPKERFSAEFPKEGPSILRIQQVVRGDSAAYFCASSPSVGGERKLFFGSGTQLSVL.

V usage is TRBV6-1 and J usage is TRBJ1-5; D not resolved. V was cut by 6 bases and J by 7 bases, with 13 bases left in between. The CDR3 covers 13 residues. Germline CDR1 reads MNHNS; CDR2 reads SASEGT. The DNA for the CDR3 is TGTGCCAGCAGGAGGAGTCCCGACCAGCCCCAGCATTTT. This encodes CASRRSPDQPQHF.

This clone was found a few times. The chain couples TRBV28 to TRBJ2-5, with TRBD2 identical over 10 bases. Germline values: CDR1 MDHEN, CDR2 SYDVKM. The CDR3 contains 15 residues. V lost 5 bases, J lost 5 bases, and 8 bases stayed unmatched. CDR3 region: CASSTLAGGGETQYF. CDR3 bases: TGTGCCAGCAGTACGTTAGCGGGAGGAGGCGAGACCCAGTACTTC.

This clone is categorized as medium-sized. The chain couples TRBV4-1 to TRBJ1-2; D is undetermined. Germline CDR1 MGHRA, CDR2 YSYEKL. Trimming left V 7 bases short and J 7 bases short, with 22 bases between. This CDR3 is built from 15 residues. The CDR3 coding sequence is TGCGCCAGCACCCCAACCATATCCGGCTTGCGTGGCTACACCTTC. Translation gives CASTPTISGLRGYTF.

This clone was counted between two and nine times. V is TRBV7-9 and J is TRBJ2-2, with 8 nucleotides matching TRBD2. The V segment lost 5 bases and the J segment 1 base; nucleotides outside the gene matches: 6. CDR1 is SEHNR and CDR2 is FQNEAQ in the germline V gene (reference sequence). The CDR3 has 16 amino acids. CDR3 in amino acids: CASSRLAGLNTGELFF. DNA of the CDR3: TGTGCCAGCAGCCGGTTAGCGGGACTGAACACCGGGGAGCTGTTTTTT.

This clone was seen a handful of times. The chain employs TRBV6-6 and TRBJ2-3; D gene ambiguous. Trimming pared 6 bases from V and 0 bases from J, leaving 16 bases between. This CDR3 contains 16 residues. The germline CDR1 and CDR2 sequences are MNHNY and SVGAGI (reference sequence). In nucleotides, the CDR3 is TGTGCCAGCAGAGACCGACGGAGCACTAGCACAGATACGCAGTATTTT. This gives the protein CASRDRRSTSTDTQYF.

This sequence joins TRBV29-1 and TRBJ1-1; D perhaps matches TRBD1 (5 bases). Germline CDR1 is SQVTM and CDR2 is ANQGSEA. Deletions cut 5 bases from V and 1 base from J, with 17 bases between. The CDR3 runs 15 residues. CDR3 bases: TGCAGCGTTAGGCTTACAGGAAGTAGGAACACTGAAGCTTTCTTT. Its translation is CSVRLTGSRNTEAFF.

This chain joins TRBV5-1 and TRBJ2-3; TRBD1 matches at 9 bases. V lost 4 bases and J lost 5; bases outside the gene matches: 5. Germline CDR1 and CDR2: SGHRS and YFSETQ. This CDR3 comprises 14 residues. CDR3: CASSGTGWGDTQYF. In DNA, the CDR3 is TGCGCCAGCAGCGGGACAGGGTGGGGAGATACGCAGTATTTT.

This clone turned up a few times. The rearrangement joins TRBV5-5 to TRBJ2-7; 7 nucleotides line up with TRBD1. CDR1 is SGHKS, CDR2 YYEKEE, per germline (reference sequence). The CDR3 runs to 13 residues. Trimming cost V 6 bases and J 5 bases; bases outside gene matches: 8. Here the CDR3 reads CASTNRGWNEQYF. The CDR3 coding sequence is TGTGCCAGCACCAACAGGGGTTGGAACGAGCAGTACTTC.

The V gene is TRBV5-4, the J gene TRBJ2-3; 13 nucleotides agree with TRBD2. V lost 6 bases, J lost 5 bases, and 9 bases stayed unmatched. Germline V CDR1 and CDR2: SGHNT, YYREEE (reference sequence). This CDR3 region has 16 residues. For the CDR3, the DNA is TGTGCCAGCACCAAAACGACTAGCGGGAGGTTAGATACGCAGTATTTT. Translation: CASTKTTSGRLDTQYF.

The V and J genes are TRBV2 and TRBJ2-7; D perhaps matches TRBD1 (6 bases). The CDR3 is made up of 14 amino acids. Germline lookup yields CDR1 SNHLY and CDR2 FYNNEI. Trimming cost V 6 bases and J 3 bases, with 15 bases left between them. CDR3 loop: CASSYGTRYYEQYF. CDR3 sequence (DNA): TGTGCCAGCAGCTACGGGACACGATACTACGAGCAGTACTTC.

The V gene is TRBV7-9, the J gene TRBJ2-7; TRBD2 matches 10 bases. This CDR3 spans 15 amino acids. Germline values: CDR1 SEHNR, CDR2 FQNEAQ (reference sequence). J lost 3 bases, V lost 5 bases, and 7 bases had no gene match. CDR3 sequence: CASSAQAGGNYEQYF. Written as DNA, the CDR3 is TGTGCCAGCAGCGCCCAAGCGGGAGGGAACTACGAGCAGTACTTC.

The rearrangement joins TRBV6-9 to TRBJ1-2, with a weak D call TRBD1 (6 bases). Germline-derived CDR1 and CDR2 are MNHGY and SVAAGI. There are 15 residues in the CDR3. The V end lost 3 bases, the J end lost 4 bases, and 15 bases lay between the germline ends. The CDR3 loop reads CASSYGSRDIYGYTF. In DNA form, the CDR3 reads TGTGCCAGCAGTTACGGTAGCAGGGACATCTATGGCTACACCTTC.

The chain links TRBV11-2 to TRBJ1-3; D call uncertain. This CDR3 is built from 15 residues. Germline V gives CDR1 SGHAT, CDR2 FQNNGV. Deletions cut 0 bases from V and 3 bases from J, with 9 bases between. The chain's CDR3 is CASSLDLERGNTIYF. The CDR3 nucleotides are TGTGCCAGCAGCTTAGATCTAGAGCGTGGAAACACCATATATTTT.

The CDR3: CASSLQGVTDTQYF. The CDR3 coding sequence is TGCGCCAGCAGCTTACAGGGGGTCACAGATACGCAGTATTTT. The chain couples TRBV5-1 to TRBJ2-3; 8 nucleotides match TRBD1. CDR1 is SGHRS and CDR2 is YFSETQ in the germline V gene. This CDR3 is built from 14 residues. Germline trimming cut 2 bases from V and 2 bases from J; bases unmatched to any gene: 1.

V is TRBV5-4 and J is TRBJ2-3; the match to TRBD1 covers 8 bases. Germline CDR1 and CDR2: SGHNT and YYREEE (reference sequence). Trimming cost V 4 bases and J 2 bases; bases outside gene matches: 9. This CDR3 has 16 amino acids. The CDR3 DNA reads as TGTGCCAGCAGCCTGCCGGGACAGGCAGTCACAGATACGCAGTATTTT. It encodes CASSLPGQAVTDTQYF.

This clone was counted only a few times. The genes are TRBV1 and TRBJ2-1; TRBD2 reflects the table's D call only, with no check against the DNA. TRBV1 is listed as a pseudogene. The CDR3 loop spans 15 amino acids. The CDR3 protein is CTSSHLSTIYNEQFF. CDR3 coding DNA: TGCACCAGCAGTCACTTATCGACTATCTACAATGAGCAGTTCTTC.